This T cell receptor beta chain came from a study of spatial heterogeneity in lung cancer. Study-wide context: Raw-read counts averaged over ten per unique TCR and UMI combination.

Described time point: sample taken at primary tumor resection. Whole RNA was taken from tumor, nontumor lung or frozen PBMC; it was then sequenced unsorted. Donation came from around 77 patients with untreated early-stage non-small cell lung cancer. Overall study findings and caveats: Blood carried ubiquitous expanded tumor TCRs more at resection than follow-up.

The CDR3 sequence is 12 residues long. Deletions cut 3 bases from V and 5 bases from J, with 7 bases between. The germline V gene encodes CDR1 SEHNR and CDR2 FQNEAQ (reference sequence). In its sample, this clonotype was seen many times. Antigen: not known. Every TCR cDNA molecule carried a tag that served as a unique molecular identifier. TCRdb reanalysed the 5' RACE reads using MiXCR and keeps one entry per CDR3 protein. The sample has 25,000 or so distinct CDR3 sequences, under 4% seen once. Specimen: PBMCs, collected at surgery. The chain recombines TRBV7-9 with TRBJ2-5; the D is unclear. The TCR was taken from a female donor with early-stage non-small cell lung cancer. The chain's CDR3 is CASSFSQETQYF. CDR3 nucleotide sequence: TGTGCCAGCAGCTTTTCTCAGGAGACCCAGTACTTC.